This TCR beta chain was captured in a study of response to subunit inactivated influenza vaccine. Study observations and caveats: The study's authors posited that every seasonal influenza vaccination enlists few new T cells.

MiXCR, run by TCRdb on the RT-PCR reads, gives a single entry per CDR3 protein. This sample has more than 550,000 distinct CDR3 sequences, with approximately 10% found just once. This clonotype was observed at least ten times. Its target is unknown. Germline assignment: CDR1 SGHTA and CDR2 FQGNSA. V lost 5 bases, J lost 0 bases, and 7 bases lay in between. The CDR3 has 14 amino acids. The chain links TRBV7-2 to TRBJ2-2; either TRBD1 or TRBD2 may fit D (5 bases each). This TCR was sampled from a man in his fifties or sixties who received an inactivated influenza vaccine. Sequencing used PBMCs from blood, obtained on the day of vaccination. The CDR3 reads CASSRDPNTGELFF. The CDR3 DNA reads TGTGCCAGCAGCCGGGACCCGAACACCGGGGAGCTGTTTTTT.